Listed below are T cell receptor beta chains from one sample, sequenced in a study of CD8 T cells in ankylosing spondylitis. Via MiXCR, TCRdb re-called the 5' RACE reads, giving one row per CDR3 protein. Of just under 350,000 distinct CDR3 sequences in the sample, 14% to 15% were seen once. Input material: blood, either unsorted or a sorted T cell fraction (not recorded which). The source of these receptors is a male donor with ankylosing spondylitis or in good health (not recorded which). Each CDR3 is given with its conserved first and last residue. D genes are given only for firm matches. Clone size, where shown, is once, few, many, or a class for clones that have expanded.

V gene	clone size	D gene	J gene	CDR3 protein	CDR3 DNA
TRBV10-3	many	NA	TRBJ2-3	CATWRGLQKDTQYF	TGTGCCACCTGGCGGGGACTCCAAAAGGATACGCAGTATTTT
TRBV3-1	few	TRBD1	TRBJ2-7	CASSQDTTGGEQYF	TGTGCCAGCAGCCAAGACACGACAGGGGGTGAGCAGTACTTC
TRBV6-1	few	TRBD1	TRBJ1-4	CASSSQGASEKLFF	TGTGCCAGCAGCTCACAGGGGGCGAGTGAAAAACTGTTTTTT
TRBV12-3/TRBV12-4	many	NA	TRBJ2-2	CASSFRSGLQELFF	TGTGCCAGCAGTTTTCGGTCAGGGTTGCAGGAGCTGTTTTTT
TRBV11-2	NA	NA	TRBJ1-1	CASSLGVRGYTEAFF	TGTGCCAGCAGCTTAGGGGTCAGGGGCTACACTGAAGCTTTCTTT
TRBV5-5	NA	TRBD1	TRBJ1-1	CASHGLGQGMTFF	TGTGCCAGCCACGGGCTCGGACAGGGGATGACTTTCTTT
TRBV20-1	NA	NA	TRBJ1-1	CSARVAQEGNTEAFF	TGCAGTGCTAGAGTGGCCCAGGAGGGGAACACTGAAGCTTTCTTT
TRBV3-1	NA	NA	TRBJ2-5	CASSQDSQRETQYF	TGTGCCAGCAGCCAAGATAGCCAAAGGGAGACCCAGTACTTC
TRBV5-1	NA	TRBD2	TRBJ2-2	CASSLGLAGGPNTGELFF	TGCGCCAGCAGCTTGGGTCTAGCGGGAGGGCCCAACACCGGGGAGCTGTTTTTT
TRBV2	many	NA	TRBJ1-6	CASKLTSAGSPLHF	TGTGCCAGCAAACTAACTTCCGCGGGCTCACCCCTCCACTTT
TRBV12-3/TRBV12-4	many	TRBD2	TRBJ2-3	CASNSRTSGETDTQYF	TGTGCCAGCAATTCTCGGACTAGCGGGGAGACAGATACGCAGTATTTT
TRBV29-1	few	TRBD1	TRBJ2-5	CSVGFGTGQETQYF	TGCAGCGTAGGTTTCGGGACAGGGCAAGAGACCCAGTACTTC
TRBV12-3/TRBV12-4	NA	NA	TRBJ1-3	CASSLEVLNTIYF	TGTGCCAGCAGTTTGGAGGTCTTGAACACCATATATTTT
TRBV5-1	many	NA	TRBJ1-1	CASSLAQMNTEAFF	TGCGCCAGCAGCTTGGCCCAGATGAACACTGAAGCTTTCTTT
TRBV6-5	few	TRBD2	TRBJ2-1	CASSYIAGEYNEQFF	TGTGCCAGCAGCTATATAGCGGGAGAGTACAATGAGCAGTTCTTC
TRBV30	NA	NA	TRBJ2-7	CAWSDEGSSYEQYF	TGTGCCTGGAGTGATGAGGGTAGCTCCTACGAGCAGTACTTC
TRBV5-1	few	TRBD1	TRBJ2-2	CASSLGTGGANTGELFF	TGCGCCAGCAGCTTAGGGACAGGGGGCGCGAACACCGGGGAGCTGTTTTTT